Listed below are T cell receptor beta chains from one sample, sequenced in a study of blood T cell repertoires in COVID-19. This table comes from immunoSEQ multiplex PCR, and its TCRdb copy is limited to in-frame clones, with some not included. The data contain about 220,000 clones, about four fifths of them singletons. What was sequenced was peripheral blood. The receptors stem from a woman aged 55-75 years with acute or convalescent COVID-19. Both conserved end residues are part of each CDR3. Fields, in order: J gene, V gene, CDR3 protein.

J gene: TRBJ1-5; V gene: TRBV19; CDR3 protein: CASSIARGKMSNQPQHF
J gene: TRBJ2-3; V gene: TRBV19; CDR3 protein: CASSSRFGSLGGDTQYF
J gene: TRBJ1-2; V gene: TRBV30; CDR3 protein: CAWSTTSGFGTF
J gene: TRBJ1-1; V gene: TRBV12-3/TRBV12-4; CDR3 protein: CASSGQLNTEAFF
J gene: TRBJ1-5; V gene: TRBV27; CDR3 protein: CASLKRKNSNQPQHF
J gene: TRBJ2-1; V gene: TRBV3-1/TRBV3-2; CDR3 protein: CASSQEGGRYNEQFF
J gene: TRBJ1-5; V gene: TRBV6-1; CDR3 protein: CASSEALRGPQHF
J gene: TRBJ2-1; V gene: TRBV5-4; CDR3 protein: CASSLSSSGGVEQFF
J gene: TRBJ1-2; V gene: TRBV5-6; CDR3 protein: CASSLRLESNLGRGYTF
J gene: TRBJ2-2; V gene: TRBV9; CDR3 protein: CASSVALGLASGELFF
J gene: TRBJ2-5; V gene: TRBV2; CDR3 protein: CASRGDRGGETQYF
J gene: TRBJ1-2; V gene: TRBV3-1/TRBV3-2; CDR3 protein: CASSQSSNYGYTF
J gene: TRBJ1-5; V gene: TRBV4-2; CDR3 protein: CASSQAGPVNQPQHF
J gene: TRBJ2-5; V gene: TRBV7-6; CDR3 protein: CASSSTTGGIGETQYF
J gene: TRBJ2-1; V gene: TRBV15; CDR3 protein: CATSRSWEGRRVSYNEQFF
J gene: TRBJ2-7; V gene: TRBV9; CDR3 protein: CASSVAPGQPSEQYF
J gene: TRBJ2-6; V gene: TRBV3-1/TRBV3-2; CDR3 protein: CASSPMGPGANVLTF
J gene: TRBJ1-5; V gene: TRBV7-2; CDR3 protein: CASSLGTGISNQPQHF
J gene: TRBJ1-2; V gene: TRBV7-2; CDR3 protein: CASSLVSGQGYGYTF
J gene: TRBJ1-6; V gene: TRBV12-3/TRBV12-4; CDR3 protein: CASSGDFSPLHF
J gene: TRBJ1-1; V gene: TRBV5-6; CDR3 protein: CASSPAHTAEAFF
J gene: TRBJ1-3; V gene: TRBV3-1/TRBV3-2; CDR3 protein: CASSHTTATVTGNTIYF
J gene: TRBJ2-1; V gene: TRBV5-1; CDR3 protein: CASSLGGTSYREQFF
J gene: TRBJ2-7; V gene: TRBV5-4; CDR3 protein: CASSLGGESYEQYF
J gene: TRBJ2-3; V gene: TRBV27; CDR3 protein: CASSLLGGLDTQYF
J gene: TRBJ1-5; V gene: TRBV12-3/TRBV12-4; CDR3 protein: CASSPSAGKPQHF
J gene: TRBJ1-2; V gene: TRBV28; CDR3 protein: CASRQHPRDRTFYGYTF
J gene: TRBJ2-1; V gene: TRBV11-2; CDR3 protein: CASSFARGNNEQFF
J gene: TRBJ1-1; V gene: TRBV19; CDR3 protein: CASSMLGGLEDTEAFF
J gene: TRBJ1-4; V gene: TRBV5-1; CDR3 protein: CASMEGTANEKLFF
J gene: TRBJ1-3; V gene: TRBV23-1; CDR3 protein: CASSHSGTGLSGNTIYF